One and the same sample provided the 9 T cell receptor beta chains below, sequenced in a study of T cells in localized non-small cell lung cancer. Libraries were prepared by immunoSEQ multiplex PCR; TCRdb keeps only in-frame clonotypes and omits some of them. The sample consists of just under 2,000 clones, over 15% of them appearing once. The sample here was lung tumor tissue, taken before any cancer treatment. The source of these receptors is a man aged 35-75 years with stage I lung adenocarcinoma.

In this sample, this clone is medium-sized. The chain couples TRBV6-8 to TRBJ1-2; D uncertain. CDR3 length equals 16 residues. Germline lookup yields CDR1 MNHGY and CDR2 SAAAGT. Trimming cost V 0 bases and J 5 bases, with 16 bases left between them. The CDR3, as DNA: TGTGCCAGCAGTTACTCACTGGACCCGAAGGTTTATGGCTACACCTTC. It is translated as CASSYSLDPKVYGYTF.

The genes are TRBV6-8 and TRBJ1-2; D unclear. The CDR3 covers 14 residues. The germline gives CDR1 MNHGY, CDR2 SAAAGT. Trimming shortened V by 5 bases and J by 4 bases, and 14 bases separated the two germline ends. CDR3 residues: CASSRTIEGYGYTF. The CDR3 DNA sequence: TGTGCCAGCAGTCGCACCATTGAGGGCTATGGCTACACCTTC.

As regards this clone: The junction does not match germline at one end; this may be a read error. This sequence joins TRBV6-8 and TRBJ2-7; D may be TRBD2 (6 bases). CDR3 size: 15 residues. Germline CDR1 MNHGY, CDR2 SAAAGT. The CDR3 DNA is TGTGCCAGCAGTGACTCCGGGGTAGCGGAAACCGAGCAGTACTTC. It translates to CASSDSGVAETEQYF.

The chain combines TRBV19 with TRBJ2-1, with no clear D. Trimming removed 2 bases from V and 7 bases from J, with 9 bases in between. The CDR3 has 13 amino acids. CDR1 and CDR2 from the germline V gene are LNHDA and SQIVND (reference sequence). CDR3 sequence reads: CASSISVGNEQFF. The DNA for the CDR3 is TGTGCCAGTAGTATAAGCGTGGGTAATGAGCAGTTCTTC.

This chain links TRBV4-1 with TRBJ2-5; 10 nucleotides match TRBD1. There are 15 residues in the CDR3. Germline values: CDR1 MGHRA, CDR2 YSYEKL. The V gene end was trimmed by 2 bases and the J gene end by 2 bases; junction bases not matched to a gene: 2. The CDR3 loop is CASSQTDRGQETQYF. The CDR3 DNA reads TGCGCCAGCAGCCAAACGGACAGGGGGCAAGAGACCCAGTACTTC.

By share of the sample, this clone is medium-sized. V usage is TRBV28 and J usage is TRBJ1-1; D is uncertain. Germline lookup yields CDR1 MDHEN and CDR2 SYDVKM. V gave up 5 bases and J gave up 11 bases, with 15 bases separating them. The CDR3 runs to 12 residues. Written as DNA, the CDR3 is TGTGCCAGCAGTGACCGACACCGGTCGGCTTTCTTT. It yields the protein CASSDRHRSAFF.

Within the sample, this clone is medium-sized. This rearrangement joins TRBV11-3 to TRBJ2-1; 11 bases are shared with TRBD2. The CDR3 covers 15 residues. Germline V gives CDR1 SGHNT, CDR2 YENEEA. Losses at the gene ends were 3 bases for V and 8 bases for J; bases not matched to a gene: 6. This chain's CDR3 is CASSLGTSGSDEQFF. DNA for the CDR3: TGTGCCAGCAGCTTGGGTACTAGCGGGAGTGATGAGCAGTTCTTC.

The rearrangement links TRBV19 to TRBJ1-2; possible D gene TRBD1, 5 bases. In germline, CDR1 is LNHDA, CDR2 SQIVND (reference sequence). This CDR3 region has 14 residues. V lost 7 bases and J lost 5, with 17 bases in between. CDR3 nucleotide sequence: TGTGCCAGTAACGACAATGGGGCCCCGTATGGCTACACCTTC. Amino acids: CASNDNGAPYGYTF.

CDR3 residues: CSVGTGSYEQYF. The CDR3 DNA follows: TGCAGCGTTGGGACAGGGTCCTACGAGCAGTACTTC. The chain combines TRBV29-1 with TRBJ2-7; 8 bases fit TRBD1. V shed 4 bases and J 1 base; nucleotides not matched to a gene: 0. The CDR3 totals 12 residues. Germline CDR1 reads SQVTM; CDR2 reads ANQGSEA.